The T cell receptor (beta chain) under discussion was sequenced for a study of blood T cell repertoires in COVID-19. Germline trimming cut 4 bases from V and 6 bases from J; bases unmatched to any gene: 6. This CDR3 is built from 14 residues. Per germline, CDR1 MGHDK and CDR2 SYGVNS. Original analysis: Amplification from reference gene primers served as the basis for estimated nucleated cell counts. The table came from immunoSEQ multiplex PCR; TCRdb's copy has only in-frame clones and leaves some out. That table gives V, J and clone size, and the DNA gave D and trimming. This table holds hundreds of thousands of clones, 65% to 90% found once.

The receptor comes from a woman aged 60-75 years with COVID-19, enrolled during active disease. V is TRBV25-1 and J is TRBJ2-3; TRBD1 aligns across 8 bases. Sequences were obtained from peripheral blood. The CDR3 region is CASSGQYRGDTQYF. The CDR3 DNA follows: TGTGCCAGCAGTGGCCAGTACAGGGGGGATACGCAGTATTTT. Supplemented by reference TRBV25-1 and TRBJ2-3, the full variable domain reads EADIYQTPRYLVIGTGKKITLECSQTMGHDKMYWYQQDPGMELHLIHYSYGVNSTEKGDLSSESTVSRIRTEHFPLTLESARPSHTSQYLCASSGQYRGDTQYFGPGTRLTVL.